This TCR beta chain was sequenced during a study of blood T cell repertoires in COVID-19. Study in general: The United States, Italy and Spain supplied acute and convalescent COVID-19 samples.

Germline CDR1 MNHNS, CDR2 SASEGT. The V and J ends lost 0 bases and 14 bases, in that order; junction bases with no gene match: 12. The CDR3 runs to 16 residues. The protocol was immunoSEQ multiplex PCR, while the TCRdb copy is restricted to in-frame clones and leaves out a portion. Of some 130,000 clones listed, about 85% are singletons. The chain has TRBV6-1 and TRBJ2-1; 11 nucleotides align to TRBD2. The clonotype originates from a human donor in a cohort sampled during active COVID-19. Sequenced: peripheral blood. For the CDR3, the DNA is TGTGCCAGCAGTGAAGCGGGCGGTAGCGGGAGGGCCGGGGAGTTCTTC. This gives the protein CASSEAGGSGRAGEFF.